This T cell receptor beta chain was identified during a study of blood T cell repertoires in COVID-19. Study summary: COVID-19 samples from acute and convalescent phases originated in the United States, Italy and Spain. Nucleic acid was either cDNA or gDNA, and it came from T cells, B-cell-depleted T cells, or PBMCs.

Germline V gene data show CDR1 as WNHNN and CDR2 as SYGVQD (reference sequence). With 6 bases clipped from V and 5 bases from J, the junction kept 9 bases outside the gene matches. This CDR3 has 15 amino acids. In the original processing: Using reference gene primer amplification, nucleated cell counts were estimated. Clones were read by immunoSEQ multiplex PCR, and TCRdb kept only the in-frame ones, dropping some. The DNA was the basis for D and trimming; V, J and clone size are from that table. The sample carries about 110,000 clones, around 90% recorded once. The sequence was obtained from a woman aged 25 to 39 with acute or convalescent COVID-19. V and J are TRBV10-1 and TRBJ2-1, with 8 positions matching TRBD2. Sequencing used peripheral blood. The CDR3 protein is CASRPGRAEDNEQFF. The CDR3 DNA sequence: TGCGCCAGCAGACCCGGGAGGGCCGAGGACAATGAGCAGTTCTTC.